This TCR beta chain was recovered during a study of T cell repertoires in cytomegalovirus infection. Findings and limits, study-wide: Across the ex vivo response, the dominant clonotypes were HLA-C-restricted CMV-specific TCR beta clonotypes.

The CDR3 runs to 13 residues. With 5 bases removed from V and 5 bases from J, the gap between germline ends came to 9 bases. Germline CDR1 reads SGHTA; CDR2 reads FQGNSA. One entry per CDR3 protein results from TCRdb running MiXCR on the reads. The table lists some 560,000 distinct CDR3 sequences, just under 40% of them singletons, with roughly 50% in the top ten. This clonotype has ten or more counts. The antigen is undetermined. The input for sequencing was cultured PBMCs, taken from culture after CMV antigen stimulation. V and J are TRBV7-2 and TRBJ2-2; a possible D gene is TRBD2 (7 bases). This receptor was identified in a human donor in good health (CMV status not recorded). Some clones in this sample may be carry-over from other donors' samples. The CDR3 sequence: CASSGGATGELFF. CDR3 DNA: TGTGCCAGCAGCGGGGGGGCGACCGGGGAGCTGTTTTTT.